The 13 T cell receptor beta chains in this list originate from one sample, sequenced in a study of blood T cell repertoires in COVID-19. Assay used: immunoSEQ multiplex PCR; TCRdb lists only in-frame clones, some missing. Of approximately 500,000 clones listed, 70% to 90% were seen once; the top ten hold about 3.2%. The sequenced material came from peripheral blood. These TCRs come from a human donor in a cohort sampled during active COVID-19.

This clone was seen a few times. The chain is built from TRBV7-8 and TRBJ2-1, with a possible D match to TRBD2 (6 bases). Germline V CDR1 and CDR2: SGHVS, FQNEAQ. V lost 5 bases to trimming and J lost 9 bases, with 14 bases between them. The CDR3 is 13 amino acids. CDR3 amino acids: CASSQRLDTEQFF. The CDR3 DNA reads as TGTGCCAGCAGCCAGAGACTAGACACTGAGCAGTTCTTC.

V usage is TRBV19 and J usage is TRBJ2-1, with D unresolved. V shed 6 bases and J shed 0 bases, with 9 bases lying between them. The CDR3 has 14 amino acids. Germline V gene sequence: CDR1 LNHDA, CDR2 SQIVND (reference sequence). CDR3 loop: CASSPVSSYNEQFF. Here the CDR3 DNA reads TGTGCCAGTAGCCCCGTTAGCTCCTACAATGAGCAGTTCTTC.

The genes are TRBV7-2 and TRBJ2-3; 7 bases map to TRBD2. In germline, CDR1 is SGHTA, CDR2 FQGNSA. The CDR3 has 16 residues. V shed 1 base and J 3 bases; nucleotides not matched to a gene: 7. DNA for the CDR3: TGTGCCAGCAGCTTAGGGACTAGTGTTCTGACAGATACGCAGTATTTT. Encoded protein: CASSLGTSVLTDTQYF.

The V gene is TRBV7-8, the J gene TRBJ2-2; a possible D gene is TRBD2 (5 bases). The CDR3 runs 14 residues. Looked up from germline, CDR1 is SGHVS and CDR2 is FQNEAQ. With 6 bases removed from V and 7 bases from J, the gap between germline ends came to 15 bases. In nucleotides, the CDR3 is TGTGCCAGCAGTCCGGACTCCACGCGCGGGGAGCTGTTTTTT. Residues: CASSPDSTRGELFF.

J is TRBJ1-2 and V is TRBV28; TRBD1 matches at 7 bases. CDR3 length: 15 amino acids. Germline V lookup: CDR1 MDHEN, CDR2 SYDVKM. V gave up 3 bases and J gave up 2 bases; unmatched junction bases: 6. The CDR3 loop is CASSLGDSRNYGYTF. The CDR3 bases are TGTGCCAGCAGTTTGGGGGACAGCCGGAACTATGGCTACACCTTC.

The V call is TRBV30, the J call TRBJ2-1, with TRBD2 matching 9 bases. The germline CDR1 and CDR2 sequences are GTSNPN and SVGIG (reference sequence). The CDR3 has 17 amino acids. The junction had 13 bases not matched to a gene; V was cut back by 0 bases and J by 7 bases. This chain's CDR3 is CAWSVLGAGGGRNEQFF. The CDR3, as DNA: TGTGCCTGGAGTGTACTTGGGGCGGGAGGGGGACGAAATGAGCAGTTCTTC. The full variable domain, in which reference TRBV30 and TRBJ2-1 provide the parts outside the CDR3, is SQTIHQWPATLVQPVGSPLSLECTVEGTSNPNLYWYRQAAGRGLQLLFYSVGIGQISSEVPQNLSASRPQDRQFILSSKKLLLSDSGFYLCAWSVLGAGGGRNEQFFGPGTRLTVL.

The chain has TRBV27 and TRBJ2-6, with a tentative D call TRBD1 (6 bases). CDR3 size: 15 residues. Trimming took 1 base from V and 4 from J, leaving 8 bases between them. In germline, CDR1 is MNHEY, CDR2 SMNVEV (reference sequence). The CDR3 loop is CASSLWGPGANVLTF. CDR3 nucleotides: TGTGCCAGCAGTTTATGGGGGCCCGGGGCCAACGTCCTGACTTTC.

The V gene is TRBV30, the J gene TRBJ2-5, with D possibly TRBD1 on 6 matching bases. Trimming took off 7 bases at V and 5 bases at J, with 17 bases between the two ends. The CDR3 is 13 residues long. Germline lookup yields CDR1 GTSNPN and CDR2 SVGIG (reference sequence). CDR3 in amino acids: CASNLLGAETQYF. CDR3 DNA sequence: TGTGCCTCGAATCTTTTGGGGGCGGAGACCCAGTACTTC.

The gene calls are TRBV7-8 and TRBJ1-3, with a possible D match to TRBD1 (5 bases). Germline assignment: CDR1 SGHVS and CDR2 FQNEAQ. This CDR3 comprises 15 residues. V shed 2 bases and J shed 8 bases, with 16 bases lying between them. The CDR3 reads CASSLSWEGSDTIYF. The CDR3 DNA reads as TGTGCCAGCAGCTTAAGTTGGGAGGGGTCAGACACCATATATTTT.

V usage is TRBV5-1 and J usage is TRBJ2-2; possible D gene TRBD2, 5 bases. The length of the CDR3 is 16 residues. V lost 4 bases, J lost 1 base, and 14 bases lay in between. CDR1 SGHRS and CDR2 YFSETQ come from the germline V gene. CDR3 amino acids: CASSLRTAVNTGELFF. The CDR3 region has the DNA TGCGCCAGCAGCCTACGGACTGCCGTGAACACCGGGGAGCTGTTTTTT.

This chain uses TRBV7-9 with TRBJ1-1; a possible D gene is TRBD1 (5 bases). With 5 bases removed from V and 3 bases from J, the gap between germline ends came to 13 bases. Germline V gene sequence: CDR1 SEHNR, CDR2 FQNEAQ (reference sequence). This CDR3 has 14 residues. The CDR3 sequence is CASSRHLGDTEAFF. CDR3 nucleotides: TGTGCCAGCAGCCGGCATTTAGGGGACACTGAAGCTTTCTTT. Full variable domain (outside the CDR3, taken from reference TRBV7-9 and TRBJ1-1): DTGVSQNPRHKITKRGQNVTFRCDPISEHNRLYWYRQTLGQGPEFLTYFQNEAQLEKSRLLSDRFSAERPKGSFSTLEIQRTEQGDSAMYLCASSRHLGDTEAFFGQGTRLTVV.

V is TRBV15 and J is TRBJ2-7, with 9 bases matching TRBD1. Germline V gene sequence: CDR1 LNHNV, CDR2 YYDKDF (reference sequence). V was pared by 5 bases and J by 4 bases, with 6 bases of the junction left unmatched. This CDR3 has 14 amino acids. CDR3 nucleotides: TGTGCCACCAGCGGGGACAGGGAGGTGTACGAGCAGTACTTC. Residues: CATSGDREVYEQYF.

The chain uses TRBV19 and TRBJ1-5, with 11 nucleotides matching TRBD1. The CDR3 totals 20 residues. CDR1 is LNHDA, CDR2 SQIVND, per germline (reference sequence). V gave up 3 bases and J gave up 4 bases; unmatched junction bases: 17. CDR3 amino acids: CASSIDPFGTGGIGNQPQHF. DNA of the CDR3: TGTGCCAGTAGTATCGATCCTTTCGGGACAGGGGGGATAGGAAATCAGCCCCAGCATTTT.